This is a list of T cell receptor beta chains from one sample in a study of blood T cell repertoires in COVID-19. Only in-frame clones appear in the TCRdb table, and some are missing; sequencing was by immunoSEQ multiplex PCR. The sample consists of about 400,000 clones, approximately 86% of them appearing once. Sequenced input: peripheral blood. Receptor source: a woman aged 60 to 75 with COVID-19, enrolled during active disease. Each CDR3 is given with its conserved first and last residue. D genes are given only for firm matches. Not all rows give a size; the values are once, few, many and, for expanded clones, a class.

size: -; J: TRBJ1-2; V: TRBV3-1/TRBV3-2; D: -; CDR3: CASSSAGGGVVYGYTF; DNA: TGTGCCAGCAGCTCTGCCGGGGGAGGGGTCGTCTATGGCTACACCTTC
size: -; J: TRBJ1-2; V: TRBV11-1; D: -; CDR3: CASSFGRLYGYTF; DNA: TGTGCCAGCAGCTTTGGAAGACTCTATGGCTACACCTTC
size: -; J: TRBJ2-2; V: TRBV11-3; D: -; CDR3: CASSLRTGGELFF; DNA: TGTGCCAGCAGCTTACGTACGGGTGGGGAGCTGTTTTTT
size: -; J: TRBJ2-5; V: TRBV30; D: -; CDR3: CAWSIFGRETQYF; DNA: TGTGCCTGGAGTATTTTTGGGAGGGAGACCCAGTACTTC
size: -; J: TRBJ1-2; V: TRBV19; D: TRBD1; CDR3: CASSIGQGKNYGYTF; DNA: TGTGCCAGTAGTATAGGACAGGGGAAAAACTATGGCTACACCTTC
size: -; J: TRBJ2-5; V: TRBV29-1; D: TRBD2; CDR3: CSVRTSELGTQYF; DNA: TGCAGCGTCCGGACTAGCGAGTTAGGGACCCAGTACTTC
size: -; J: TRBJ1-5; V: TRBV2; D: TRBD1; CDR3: CASSGTGLTYSNQPQHF; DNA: TGTGCCAGCAGTGGGACAGGGCTCACTTATAGCAATCAGCCCCAGCATTTT
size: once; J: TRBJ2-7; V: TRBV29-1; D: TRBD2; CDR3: CSGGTSGGGPSYEQYF; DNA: TGCAGCGGCGGGACTAGCGGGGGGGGACCCTCCTACGAGCAGTACTTC
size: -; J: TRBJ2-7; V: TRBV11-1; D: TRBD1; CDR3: CASSLAGTGAYEQYF; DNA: TGTGCCAGCAGCCTAGCCGGGACAGGGGCATACGAGCAGTACTTC
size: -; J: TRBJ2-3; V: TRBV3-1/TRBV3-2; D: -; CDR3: CASSPLGGPRVTDTQYF; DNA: TGTGCCAGCAGCCCCTTAGGAGGACCGCGGGTCACAGATACGCAGTATTTT
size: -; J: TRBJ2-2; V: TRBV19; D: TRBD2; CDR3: CASSTGTSGGELFF; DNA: TGTGCCAGTAGTACCGGGACTAGCGGGGGGGAGCTGTTTTTT
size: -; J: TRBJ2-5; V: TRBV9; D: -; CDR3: CASSPRDMSQETQYF; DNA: TGTGCCAGCTCTCCGAGGGATATGTCCCAAGAGACCCAGTACTTC
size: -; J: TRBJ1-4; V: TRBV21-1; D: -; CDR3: CASSGSNSAATNEKLFF; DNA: TGTGCCAGCAGCGGCAGCAATTCTGCGGCAACTAATGAAAAACTGTTTTTT
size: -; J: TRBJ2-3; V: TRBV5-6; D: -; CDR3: CASSLVADTQYF; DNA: TGTGCCAGCAGCTTGGTAGCAGATACGCAGTATTTT
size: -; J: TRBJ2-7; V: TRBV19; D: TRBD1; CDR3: CASRPGGTGGYEQYF; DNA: TGTGCCAGTAGACCCGGGGGGACAGGGGGCTACGAGCAGTACTTC
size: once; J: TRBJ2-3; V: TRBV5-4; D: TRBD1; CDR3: CASSLGQGEDTQYF; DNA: TGTGCCAGCAGCTTGGGACAGGGGGAAGATACGCAGTATTTT
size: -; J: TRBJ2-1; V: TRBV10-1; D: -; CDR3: CASSARDSYNEQFF; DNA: TGCGCCAGCAGTGCCAGGGACTCCTACAATGAGCAGTTCTTC
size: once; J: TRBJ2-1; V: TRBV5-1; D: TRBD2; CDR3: CASSLDPGLAREQFF; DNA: TGCGCCAGCAGCTTGGACCCGGGACTAGCTAGAGAGCAGTTCTTC
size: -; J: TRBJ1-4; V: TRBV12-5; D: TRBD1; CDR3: CASGLYLIGTGGRDNEKLFF; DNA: TGTGCTAGTGGTTTGTACCTGATAGGGACAGGGGGAAGGGATAATGAAAAACTGTTTTTT